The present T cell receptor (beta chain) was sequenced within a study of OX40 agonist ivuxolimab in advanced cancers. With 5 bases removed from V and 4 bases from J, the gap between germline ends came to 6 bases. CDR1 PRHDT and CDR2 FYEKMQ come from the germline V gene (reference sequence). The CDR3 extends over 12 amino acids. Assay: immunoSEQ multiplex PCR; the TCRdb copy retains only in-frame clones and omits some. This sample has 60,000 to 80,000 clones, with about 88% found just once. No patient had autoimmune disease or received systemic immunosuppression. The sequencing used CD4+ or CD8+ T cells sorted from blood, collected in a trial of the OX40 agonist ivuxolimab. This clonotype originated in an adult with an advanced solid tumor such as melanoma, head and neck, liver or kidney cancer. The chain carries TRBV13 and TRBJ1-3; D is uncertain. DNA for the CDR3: TGTGCCAGCAGCCGAGGGGGAAACACCATATATTTT. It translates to CASSRGGNTIYF.